The 9 T cell receptor beta chains below come from one sample, sequenced in a study of cytomegalovirus exposure and HLA in healthy donors. Both 60 Vbeta primers and 13 Jbeta primers went into the PCR. Sequenced by immunoSEQ multiplex PCR; TCRdb stores in-frame clones only, minus some. The repertoire holds around 100,000 clones, about 70% seen once, with approximately 2% in the top ten. What was sequenced was PBMCs. Source of these receptors: a woman aged 40 to 50 in good health and CMV-seronegative.

V and J are TRBV7-9 and TRBJ2-3, with 8 bases that match TRBD1. In germline, CDR1 is SEHNR, CDR2 FQNEAQ (reference sequence). CDR3 length: 15 residues. V lost 6 bases and J lost 2; bases outside the gene matches: 7. The CDR3 loop is CASSQGAGYTDTQYF. The CDR3 DNA sequence: TGTGCCAGCAGTCAGGGGGCCGGATACACAGATACGCAGTATTTT.

The chain links TRBV19 to TRBJ2-7; TRBD1 matches 9 bases. J was trimmed by 3 bases and V by 4 bases; bases with no gene match: 1. This CDR3 is 13 amino acids long. From germline, CDR1 is LNHDA and CDR2 SQIVND (reference sequence). The CDR3 coding sequence is TGTGCCAGTAGTAGGGACAGGGACTACGAGCAGTACTTC. It codes for CASSRDRDYEQYF.

The chain joins TRBV19 to TRBJ2-7, with a tentative D call TRBD1 (6 bases). The CDR3 extends over 15 amino acids. Trimming pared 3 bases from V and 2 bases from J, leaving 14 bases between. CDR1 is LNHDA and CDR2 is SQIVND in the germline V gene (reference sequence). CDR3 DNA sequence: TGTGCCAGTAGTATTGATTGGGGGCTGCCCTACGAGCAGTACTTC. Translating gives CASSIDWGLPYEQYF. The full variable domain, with the rest looked up from reference TRBV19 and TRBJ2-7, is DGGITQSPKYLFRKEGQNVTLSCEQNLNHDAMYWYRQDPGQGLRLIYYSQIVNDFQKGDIAEGYSVSREKKESFPLTVTSAQKNPTAFYLCASSIDWGLPYEQYFGPGTRLTVT.

The chain couples TRBV5-3 to TRBJ2-7; TRBD1 is a possible D gene (7 bases). TRBV5-3 is treated as an ORF (open reading frame) with a function not yet certain. V was clipped by 1 base and J by 1 base, with 21 bases between them. This CDR3 comprises 18 residues. The CDR3 is CARSLTNWAGTASYEQYF. CDR3 sequence (DNA): TGTGCCAGAAGCTTGACCAACTGGGCGGGGACAGCTTCCTACGAGCAGTACTTC.

This clone was recorded a few times. V usage is TRBV5-8 and J usage is TRBJ1-4; tentatively, D is TRBD1 (5 bases). This CDR3 contains 16 residues. In germline, CDR1 is SGHTS, CDR2 YDEGEE. Trimming removed 4 bases at V and 7 bases at J, with 20 bases between. Here the CDR3 DNA reads TGTGCCAGCAGCCGAGCTCTAGGGGATCCGGCTGAAAAACTGTTTTTT. Protein sequence: CASSRALGDPAEKLFF.

This clone was recorded once. The J gene is TRBJ2-5, the V gene TRBV4-3, with 10 positions matching TRBD2. This CDR3 is 17 amino acids long. Germline CDR1 and CDR2: LGHNA and YSLEER. With V trimmed by 0 bases and J by 5 bases, 9 bases remained unmatched. Written as DNA, the CDR3 is TGCGCCAGCAGCCAAGATATAGGAGCGGGGGGGTTTGAGACCCAGTACTTC. This translates into CASSQDIGAGGFETQYF.

This clone was counted a few times. The chain uses TRBV27 and TRBJ2-1, with D possibly matching TRBD2 (7 bases). The CDR3 length is 16 residues. V was pared by 7 bases and J by 5 bases, with 21 bases between. Germline loops: CDR1 MNHEY, CDR2 SMNVEV (reference sequence). CDR3 sequence (DNA): TGTGCCAGCATCCCGAAGGCGCGGGGGCCAGACAATGAGCAGTTCTTC. Protein: CASIPKARGPDNEQFF.

The chain has TRBV6-5 and TRBJ2-1, with 11 nucleotides matching TRBD2. The CDR3 runs 15 residues. The J segment lost 4 bases and the V segment lost 6 bases, leaving 5 bases of the junction unmatched. Germline CDR1 reads MNHEY; CDR2 reads SVGAGI. The CDR3 coding sequence is TGTGCCAGCAGCTCACTAGCGGGAGTGTACAATGAGCAGTTCTTC. It encodes CASSSLAGVYNEQFF.

This sequence joins TRBV25-1 and TRBJ1-4; D gene ambiguous. The V end was cut by 2 bases, the J end by 6 bases, with 7 bases between. The CDR3 contains 13 residues. Germline V gene sequence: CDR1 MGHDK, CDR2 SYGVNS. The CDR3 is CASSEKRDEKLFF. Here the CDR3 DNA reads TGTGCCAGCAGTGAAAAGAGGGATGAAAAACTGTTTTTT.